This is a list of T cell receptor beta chains from one sample in a study of T cell responses to AZD1222 COVID-19 vaccine. The assay was immunoSEQ multiplex PCR, and TCRdb's table has in-frame clones only and misses some. In the table there are 55,000 to 60,000 clones, roughly 85% of which are singletons. Sequencing was performed on peripheral blood, taken on day 0 of MenACWY control vaccination. These receptors originate from an adult in good health. Both conserved end residues are part of each CDR3. The D gene is left open where the match is weak. Only some rows state a clone size, as once, few, many or a class for expanded clones.

-	TRBJ2-3	TRBV29-1	-	TGCAGCGTTTACCCGCTCCTCACAGATACGCAGTATTTT	CSVYPLLTDTQYF
-	TRBJ1-4	TRBV7-2	-	TGTGCCAGCAGCTTAGACGTTGCAAGGAATGAAAAACTGTTTTTT	CASSLDVARNEKLFF
-	TRBJ1-1	TRBV7-8	TRBD1	TGTGCCAGCAGCCCAACGGGACAGGGCATTAACACTGAAGCTTTCTTT	CASSPTGQGINTEAFF
-	TRBJ2-2	TRBV19	-	TGTGCCAGTAGTATCGGGGGTCTGACTGGGGAGCTGTTTTTT	CASSIGGLTGELFF
-	TRBJ2-5	TRBV7-8	-	TGTGCCAGCAGCTTATTCGGCAGGCACCAAGAGACCCAGTACTTC	CASSLFGRHQETQYF
-	TRBJ2-1	TRBV19	TRBD1	TGTGCCAGTAGTATAGGGACAGGGGGCGGTGAGCAGTTCTTC	CASSIGTGGGEQFF
-	TRBJ1-2	TRBV4-3	-	TGCGCCAGCAGCCAAGAGCCTCGAAGGGACTACACCTTC	CASSQEPRRDYTF
-	TRBJ2-3	TRBV24-1	TRBD2	TGTGCCACCAGTGAATTAACCTCAGGGCTAGCGGGCACAGATACGCAGTATTTT	CATSELTSGLAGTDTQYF
-	TRBJ2-1	TRBV6-2/TRBV6-3	TRBD2	TGTGCCAGCAGTTATGCGGGAGGTCCTGTTGAGCAGTTCTTC	CASSYAGGPVEQFF
-	TRBJ2-7	TRBV6-2/TRBV6-3	TRBD1	TGTGCCAGCAGTGATGGACAGGGGTTGTACGAGCAGTACTTC	CASSDGQGLYEQYF
-	TRBJ1-1	TRBV7-9	-	TGTGCCAGCAGCACCTGGACAGAGAACACTGAAGCTTTCTTT	CASSTWTENTEAFF
-	TRBJ2-5	TRBV6-5	-	TGTGCCAGCAGCAGAGGACAACAAGAGACCCAGTACTTC	CASSRGQQETQYF
once	TRBJ1-1	TRBV19	-	TGTGCCAGTAGTTCAGGGTTTCGGGACTTGAACACTGAAGCTTTCTTT	CASSSGFRDLNTEAFF
-	TRBJ2-1	TRBV28	TRBD2	TGTGCCAGCAGTTTACTAGCGGGAGCGATTAATGAGCAGTTCTTC	CASSLLAGAINEQFF